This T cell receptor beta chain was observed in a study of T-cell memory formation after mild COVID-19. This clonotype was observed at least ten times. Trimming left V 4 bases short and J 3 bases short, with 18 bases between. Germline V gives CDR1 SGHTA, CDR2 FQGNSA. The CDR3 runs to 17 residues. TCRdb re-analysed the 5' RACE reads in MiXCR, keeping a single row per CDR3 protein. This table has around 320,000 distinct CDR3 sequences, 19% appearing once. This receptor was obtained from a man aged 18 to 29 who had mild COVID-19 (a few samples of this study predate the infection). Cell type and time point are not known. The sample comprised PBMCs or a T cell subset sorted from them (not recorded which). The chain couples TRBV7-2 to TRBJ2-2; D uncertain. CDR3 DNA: TGTGCCAGCAGCTCCCGTGAAGGGCGGACGTACACCGGGGAGCTGTTTTTT. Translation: CASSSREGRTYTGELFF.